This T cell receptor beta chain was profiled in a study of blood T cells in healthy people across ages. There are 16 residues in the CDR3. V dropped 2 bases and J dropped 1 base, with 14 bases sitting between them. The germline V gene encodes CDR1 MRHNA and CDR2 SNTAGT. Through a sample-barcoded 5' primer and a J-beta primer mix, a second PCR was run for roughly 6 to 12 cycles. TCRdb re-called the 5' RACE reads through MiXCR, storing one row per CDR3 protein. The sample yields 850,000 to 950,000 distinct CDR3 sequences, 25% to 30% seen once. V and J are TRBV6-4 and TRBJ1-1; D not certain. Sequencing was performed on blood. The sequence derives from a woman older than 75 in good health. This CDR3 is CASSDPSGLSNTEAFF. The CDR3 DNA is TGTGCCAGCAGTGACCCATCCGGCCTGTCGAACACTGAAGCTTTCTTT.